Listed here are 19 T cell receptor beta chains from one sample, sequenced in a study of T-cell reconstitution after alpha-beta-depleted transplantation in children. Unique molecular identifiers were incorporated into the prepared TCRbeta library. TCRdb re-derived calls from the PCR reads in MiXCR, one entry per CDR3 protein. Altogether roughly 340,000 distinct CDR3 sequences are present, 15% to 20% being singletons, with the ten largest covering around 38%. The material sequenced was PBMCs, mostly from graft donor cells, taken 360 days after TCRalphabeta/CD19-depleted stem cell transplant. The receptors shown here come from a male patient between 2 and 9 years old who had a stem cell transplant for acute lymphoblastic leukemia, so the T cells may come from the graft donor.

This clonotype has ten or more counts. V is TRBV29-1 and J is TRBJ2-7; D not resolved. The CDR3 is 14 amino acids. Trimming pared 5 bases from V and 4 bases from J, leaving 18 bases between. CDR1 is SQVTM and CDR2 is ANQGSEA in the germline V gene. CDR3 loop: CSVPPPGRRYEQYF. The CDR3 coding sequence is TGCAGCGTTCCCCCGCCTGGACGGCGGTACGAGCAGTACTTC.

This clonotype was seen many times. The V call is TRBV4-3, the J call TRBJ2-3; D gene unclear. CDR3 length: 13 amino acids. Trimming stripped 1 base from V and 1 base from J, with 3 bases between. Germline CDR1 reads LGHNA; CDR2 reads YSLEER. The CDR3 loop reads CASSQAGTDTQYF. CDR3 bases: TGCGCCAGCAGCCAAGCGGGCACAGATACGCAGTATTTT.

This clonotype was seen many times. The rearrangement links TRBV20-1 to TRBJ2-7; tentatively, D is TRBD1 (5 bases). The V gene lost 6 bases and the J gene lost 2 bases, with 17 bases spanning the gap. CDR1 is DFQATT and CDR2 is SNEGSKA in the germline V gene (reference sequence). CDR3 length equals 14 residues. The CDR3 nucleotides read TGCAGTGCGCGCCCCCCAGGGTTTCCCTACGAGCAGTACTTC. It codes for CSARPPGFPYEQYF.

This sequence joins TRBV29-1 and TRBJ2-7; D remains unclear. CDR3 length: 11 residues. Germline V CDR1 and CDR2: SQVTM, ANQGSEA. Trimming took 4 bases from V and 4 from J, leaving 8 bases between them. The CDR3 sequence: CSVGSQYEQYF. CDR3 DNA sequence: TGCAGCGTTGGAAGTCAGTACGAGCAGTACTTC.

In its sample, this clonotype was seen a few times. The CDR3 coding sequence is TGTGCCAGCAGTTTATCAACCCGGTGGACTGAAGCTTTCTTT. Amino acid sequence: CASSLSTRWTEAFF. The rearrangement links TRBV28 to TRBJ1-1; no clear D gene. V was pared by 1 base and J by 5 bases, with 11 bases between. In germline, CDR1 is MDHEN, CDR2 SYDVKM. This CDR3 is 14 amino acids long.

This clonotype was seen only a few times. The chain employs TRBV15 and TRBJ2-7; D is perhaps TRBD1 (6 bases). Deletions cut 0 bases from V and 3 bases from J, with 18 bases between. This CDR3 is built from 17 residues. Per the germline V gene, CDR1 is LNHNV and CDR2 is YYDKDF (reference sequence). The CDR3 reads CATSRDWVADRGYEQYF. The CDR3 DNA reads TGTGCCACCAGCAGAGATTGGGTGGCGGACAGAGGCTACGAGCAGTACTTC.

The table lists this clonotype with a few counts. The V gene is TRBV7-2, the J gene TRBJ2-7; TRBD2 agrees at 13 bases. V dropped 8 bases and J dropped 2; count of bases not matched to a gene: 9. There are 16 residues in the CDR3. CDR1 and CDR2 from the germline V gene are SGHTA and FQGNSA. The CDR3 bases are TGTGCCAGCGCGCGACTAGCGGGAGGCCGAACCTACGAGCAGTACTTC. Protein product: CASARLAGGRTYEQYF.

This rearrangement joins TRBV5-1 to TRBJ1-3; D is possibly TRBD1 (6 bases). The V gene's germline CDR1 is SGHRS and CDR2 YFSETQ. CDR3 length equals 19 residues. The V end was cut by 0 bases, the J end by 0 bases, with 19 bases between. The CDR3 is CASSLEPPRQALSGNTIYF. The CDR3 DNA follows: TGCGCCAGCAGCTTGGAGCCCCCCCGACAGGCCCTCTCTGGAAACACCATATATTTT.

Ten or more counts support this clonotype. The chain combines TRBV6-2 or TRBV6-3 with TRBJ1-5; D gene uncertain. In germline, CDR1 is MNHEY, CDR2 SVGEGT. V dropped 4 bases and J dropped 4 bases, with 17 bases sitting between them. The CDR3 has 16 amino acids. The CDR3 coding sequence is TGTGCCAGCAGTTTTATAGGATGGGCAGGTAATCAGCCCCAGCATTTT. Protein product: CASSFIGWAGNQPQHF.

The V gene is TRBV14, the J gene TRBJ2-3; 8 bases line up with TRBD1. Germline assignment: CDR1 SGHDN and CDR2 FVKESK. The CDR3 contains 12 residues. V lost 6 bases to trimming and J lost 9 bases; unmatched junction nucleotides: 5. The DNA of the CDR3 is TGTGCCAGCAGTCAGGACAGGGTAACGCAGTATTTT. It is translated as CASSQDRVTQYF.

The V and J genes are TRBV7-2 and TRBJ2-7; TRBD1 matches at 7 bases. Germline V gene sequence: CDR1 SGHTA, CDR2 FQGNSA. The CDR3 loop spans 14 amino acids. Trimming took 4 bases from V and 5 from J; bases not matched to a gene: 8. The CDR3 protein is CASSSRDSLHEQYF. DNA of the CDR3: TGTGCCAGCAGCTCCCGGGACAGCCTGCACGAGCAGTACTTC.

The chain employs TRBV28 and TRBJ2-1; 7 bases agree with TRBD2. There are 15 residues in the CDR3. The J segment lost 2 bases and the V segment lost 6 bases, leaving 7 bases of the junction unmatched. The V gene's germline CDR1 is MDHEN and CDR2 SYDVKM. The CDR3 is CASSRGRSAYNEQFF. The CDR3 region has the DNA TGTGCCAGCAGCCGCGGGAGATCGGCCTACAATGAGCAGTTCTTC. Looking up the rest from reference TRBV28 and TRBJ2-1 gives the full variable domain: DVKVTQSSRYLVKRTGEKVFLECVQDMDHENMFWYRQDPGLGLRLIYFSYDVKMKEKGDIPEGYSVSREKKERFSLILESASTNQTSMYLCASSRGRSAYNEQFFGPGTRLTVL.

This clonotype has just a few counts. The CDR3 sequence: CASSFSDQDTQYF. CDR3 sequence (DNA): TGTGCCAGCAGTTTTTCTGATCAAGATACGCAGTATTTT. This chain joins TRBV28 and TRBJ2-3; no definite D call. Trimming took 3 bases from V and 5 from J, leaving 9 bases between them. In germline, CDR1 is MDHEN, CDR2 SYDVKM. The CDR3 is 13 residues long.

The rearrangement uses TRBV6-5 and TRBJ1-3; maybe TRBD1 (6 bases). The V end was cut by 2 bases, the J end by 0 bases, with 17 bases between. Germline loops: CDR1 MNHEY, CDR2 SVGAGI. The CDR3 has 18 amino acids. This chain's CDR3 is CASSYDTGTMSSGNTIYF. The CDR3 DNA follows: TGTGCCAGCAGTTACGATACCGGGACAATGAGCTCTGGAAACACCATATATTTT.

The table lists this clonotype with a few counts. The chain combines TRBV20-1 with TRBJ2-2, with 7 bases aligning to TRBD2. Trimming removed 0 bases from V and 3 bases from J; junction bases left unmatched: 7. The CDR3 extends over 16 amino acids. Germline lookup yields CDR1 DFQATT and CDR2 SNEGSKA (reference sequence). DNA of the CDR3: TGCAGTGCTAGAGATCCCGGACTAGAGGACACCGGGGAGCTGTTTTTT. This translates into CSARDPGLEDTGELFF.

The chain uses TRBV20-1 and TRBJ2-7, with D possibly matching TRBD2 (5 bases). Germline-derived CDR1 and CDR2 are DFQATT and SNEGSKA (reference sequence). The CDR3 totals 14 residues. The V end lost 3 bases, the J end lost 0 bases, and 12 bases lay between the germline ends. The CDR3 DNA reads TGCAGTGCTAGCGCGGGTCGCTTCTCCTACGAGCAGTACTTC. It translates to CSASAGRFSYEQYF.

V and J are TRBV5-1 and TRBJ2-1, with 8 bases aligning to TRBD2. The CDR3 loop spans 16 amino acids. V trimming: 0 bases; J trimming: 2 bases; junction bases outside the gene matches: 4. CDR1 and CDR2 from the germline V gene are SGHRS and YFSETQ. The CDR3 spells CASSLEPSGPYNEQFF. CDR3 DNA sequence: TGCGCCAGCAGCTTGGAGCCTAGCGGGCCCTACAATGAGCAGTTCTTC.

This clonotype has a handful of counts. This chain links TRBV5-1 with TRBJ2-7; TRBD2 aligns across 12 bases. V dropped 4 bases and J dropped 2; count of bases not matched to a gene: 4. This CDR3 has 15 amino acids. Germline lookup yields CDR1 SGHRS and CDR2 YFSETQ. In nucleotides, the CDR3 is TGCGCCAGCAGCGCCCCTAGCGGGAGGGCCTACGAGCAGTACTTC. Translating it yields CASSAPSGRAYEQYF.

The chain recombines TRBV4-1 with TRBJ2-4; D remains unclear. Germline V gene data show CDR1 as MGHRA and CDR2 as YSYEKL. The V gene lost 0 bases and the J gene lost 7 bases, with 10 bases spanning the gap. The CDR3 consists of 14 residues. The DNA of the CDR3 is TGCGCCAGCAGCCAAGATCACATTGGGAACATTCAGTACTTC. It codes for CASSQDHIGNIQYF.